Listed below are T cell receptor beta chains from one sample, sequenced in a study of CD4 T cells in relation to SARS-CoV-2 and coronaviruses. These TCRs are of unknown antigen specificity. Profiled with immunoSEQ multiplex PCR; TCRdb holds only in-frame clones, not every one. The sample holds tens of thousands of clones; about 70% are singletons and the top ten take less than 20%. The material sequenced was CD4+ T cells from PBMCs, cultured in vitro. The receptors were sampled from a human donor in good health. The CDR3 runs from the conserved cysteine through the conserved F or W. A D gene is named only where the DNA matches it firmly. Clone size, where shown, is once, few, many, or a class for clones that have expanded.

D,size,J,V,CDR3,DNA
-,-,TRBJ1-5,TRBV3-1/TRBV3-2,CASSQDPGEPGAQHF,TGTGCCAGCAGCCAAGATCCAGGTGAACCTGGGGCCCAGCATTTT
-,-,TRBJ2-3,TRBV19,CASSTDRSTDTQYF,TGTGCCAGTAGTACCGACAGGAGCACAGATACGCAGTATTTT
TRBD2,-,TRBJ2-3,TRBV20-1,CSASPSGSLLSDTQYF,TGCAGTGCTAGTCCTAGCGGGAGTTTGCTGTCAGATACGCAGTATTTT
-,-,TRBJ1-1,TRBV7-9,CASSPRDGFYTEAFF,TGTGCCAGCAGCCCAAGGGACGGCTTTTACACTGAAGCTTTCTTT
-,-,TRBJ2-1,TRBV7-3,CASSLTYRAGYNEQFF,TGTGCCAGCAGCTTAACCTACAGGGCAGGCTACAATGAGCAGTTCTTC
-,-,TRBJ2-7,TRBV5-1,CASSFIEGPNYEQYF,TGCGCCAGCAGCTTTATCGAGGGGCCAAACTACGAGCAGTACTTC
TRBD1,-,TRBJ1-6,TRBV18,CASSAGGDDSPLHF,TGTGCCAGCTCAGCAGGGGGCGACGATTCACCCCTCCACTTT
-,once,TRBJ2-7,TRBV11-2,CASSLDLQGRYEQYF,TGTGCCAGCAGCTTAGATCTTCAGGGTCGGTACGAGCAGTACTTC
-,once,TRBJ2-4,TRBV3-1/TRBV3-2,CASSQVLGLTKNIQYF,TGTGCCAGCAGCCAAGTATTAGGGCTAACCAAAAACATTCAGTACTTC
-,-,TRBJ2-5,TRBV5-1,CASSLVADQETQYF,TGCGCCAGCAGCTTGGTAGCAGACCAAGAGACCCAGTACTTC
-,-,TRBJ1-1,TRBV9,CASSDWTVNTEAFF,TGTGCCAGCAGCGATTGGACTGTGAACACTGAAGCTTTCTTT
TRBD1,-,TRBJ1-5,TRBV10-3,CAISDLWDRANQPQHF,TGTGCCATCAGTGACCTCTGGGACAGGGCTAATCAGCCCCAGCATTTT
TRBD1,-,TRBJ1-1,TRBV6-5,CAGESGTGDTEAFF,TGTGCCGGTGAGTCCGGGACAGGGGATACTGAAGCTTTCTTT
TRBD2,-,TRBJ2-1,TRBV9,CASSVGGASGRFGNEQFF,TGTGCCAGCAGCGTAGGCGGGGCTAGCGGGAGATTCGGGAATGAGCAGTTCTTC
-,-,TRBJ2-7,TRBV27,CASSLIPQSEQYF,TGTGCCAGCAGTTTAATTCCCCAGAGTGAGCAGTACTTC
-,-,TRBJ1-4,TRBV9,CASSVGGRGGEKLFF,TGTGCCAGCAGCGTAGGAGGGCGGGGAGGTGAAAAACTATTTTTT
TRBD1,once,TRBJ1-2,TRBV19,CASSMHDSGTGGYGYTF,TGTGCCAGTAGTATGCACGACTCGGGGACAGGGGGTTATGGCTACACCTTC
-,-,TRBJ1-5,TRBV19,CASRRVGSQGQPQHF,TGTGCCAGTAGGCGGGTGGGGAGTCAAGGTCAGCCCCAGCATTTT
TRBD1,-,TRBJ1-2,TRBV6-5,CASTLGTGGYGYTF,TGTGCCAGCACCCTGGGGACAGGCGGCTATGGCTACACCTTC
-,few,TRBJ1-2,TRBV2,CASKGYYGYTF,TGTGCCAGCAAGGGGTACTATGGCTACACCTTC
-,-,TRBJ1-1,TRBV29-1,CSVATRNTEAFF,TGCAGCGTGGCTACGAGGAACACTGAAGCTTTCTTT
-,-,TRBJ1-6,TRBV12-3/TRBV12-4,CASSYQGFSPLHF,TGTGCCAGCAGCTATCAGGGATTTTCACCCCTCCACTTT
-,-,TRBJ2-2,TRBV5-6,CASSEIQGYDTGELFF,TGTGCCAGCAGCGAAATCCAGGGCTACGACACCGGGGAGCTGTTTTTT
-,-,TRBJ2-5,TRBV5-4,CASSLKGEETQYF,TGTGCCAGCAGCTTGAAAGGGGAAGAGACCCAGTACTTC
-,-,TRBJ2-1,TRBV4-2,CASSQGSSANEQFF,TGTGCCAGCAGCCAAGGTTCTAGCGCGAATGAGCAGTTCTTC
TRBD1,-,TRBJ1-3,TRBV9,CASSVPGGRGNTIYF,TGTGCCAGCAGCGTCCCAGGGGGCAGAGGAAACACCATATATTTT
-,-,TRBJ1-3,TRBV5-4,CASSPRVGLSGNTIYF,TGTGCCAGCAGCCCTCGGGTGGGCCTCTCTGGAAACACCATATATTTT
-,-,TRBJ2-3,TRBV5-1,CASSPSFTDTQYF,TGCGCCAGCAGTCCGTCTTTCACAGATACGCAGTATTTT
-,few,TRBJ2-7,TRBV7-3,CASSLDRAYEQYF,TGTGCCAGCAGCTTAGACAGAGCCTACGAGCAGTACTTC
-,-,TRBJ1-2,TRBV18,CASSPQVIGGDGYTF,TGTGCCAGCTCACCCCAGGTTATCGGGGGAGATGGCTACACCTTC
-,once,TRBJ2-2,TRBV5-4,CASSPPSNTGELFF,TGTGCCAGCAGTCCCCCCTCGAACACCGGGGAGCTGTTTTTT
-,-,TRBJ1-4,TRBV28,CASLESDGRGEKLFF,TGTGCCAGCCTGGAATCAGACGGTCGTGGGGAAAAACTGTTTTTT
-,-,TRBJ2-3,TRBV5-1,CASSFLPGAVSTDTQYF,TGCGCCAGCAGCTTCCTCCCAGGGGCCGTTAGCACAGATACGCAGTATTTT
TRBD2,-,TRBJ2-7,TRBV15,CATSRDGGRTYEQYF,TGTGCCACCAGCAGAGATGGCGGGAGGACCTACGAGCAGTACTTC
-,-,TRBJ2-3,TRBV9,CASTRGQGFTDTQYF,TGTGCCAGCACGCGGGGTCAGGGATTTACGGATACGCAGTATTTT
TRBD1,-,TRBJ1-1,TRBV19,CASTHLDRLLTGDTEAFF,TGTGCCAGTACCCACCTGGACAGGCTGCTGACAGGTGACACTGAAGCTTTCTTT
-,-,TRBJ2-5,TRBV19,CASSIDRVGTQYF,TGTGCCAGTAGTATAGACAGGGTTGGGACCCAGTACTTC
TRBD2,few,TRBJ2-1,TRBV29-1,CSVDVAGGPGARNEQFF,TGCAGCGTTGATGTTGCGGGAGGGCCCGGGGCTCGCAATGAGCAGTTCTTC
-,-,TRBJ2-1,TRBV20-1,CSASRSGEQFF,TGCAGTGCTAGTAGGTCAGGTGAGCAGTTCTTC
-,-,TRBJ2-1,TRBV9,CASSPYGFTQVPHPFNEQFF,TGTGCCAGCAGCCCCTACGGCTTCACACAGGTGCCGCACCCCTTCAATGAGCAGTTCTTC
-,-,TRBJ1-5,TRBV7-9,CASSPASGVSNQPQHF,TGTGCCAGCAGCCCCGCGTCGGGGGTAAGCAATCAGCCCCAGCATTTT
-,-,TRBJ1-2,TRBV11-2,CASSLDDNYGYTF,TGTGCCAGCAGCTTAGATGATAACTATGGCTACACCTTC
-,few,TRBJ1-5,TRBV30,CAWSAVDGNQPQHF,TGTGCCTGGAGCGCGGTTGATGGCAATCAGCCCCAGCATTTT
TRBD1,once,TRBJ2-3,TRBV6-5,CASSRDRRSTDTQYF,TGTGCCAGCAGTAGGGACAGGCGCTCCACAGATACGCAGTATTTT
TRBD2,few,TRBJ2-7,TRBV11-2,CASRGTSGSAYEQYF,TGTGCCAGTCGGGGGACTAGCGGGAGTGCTTACGAGCAGTACTTC
-,-,TRBJ2-3,TRBV3-1/TRBV3-2,CASSQFLRADSRTDTQYF,TGTGCCAGCAGCCAATTTTTACGAGCGGACTCGAGAACAGATACGCAGTATTTT
-,-,TRBJ1-1,TRBV29-1,CSVEGNTEAFF,TGCAGCGTTGAGGGGAACACTGAAGCTTTCTTT
-,-,TRBJ1-1,TRBV27,CASSHMSGMEQMNTEAFF,TGTGCCAGCAGCCATATGTCGGGCATGGAACAGATGAACACTGAAGCTTTCTTT
-,-,TRBJ2-7,TRBV5-5,CASQWALSSYEQYF,TGTGCCAGCCAGTGGGCACTGAGCTCCTACGAGCAGTACTTC